The entry below describes one TCR beta chain. This entry comes from a study of control samples from healthy donors and cancer patients. TCRdb's copy holds only in-frame clones and misses some; the assay was immunoSEQ multiplex PCR. This table holds about 100,000 clones, about 90% found once. The CDR3 has 16 amino acids. Per germline, CDR1 MNHEY and CDR2 SVGEGT. The V end was cut by 0 bases, the J end by 0 bases, with 9 bases between. This clonotype was sampled from a woman in her 50s in good health. Sequencing was carried out using blood. The V gene is TRBV6-2 or TRBV6-3, the J gene TRBJ1-3; D unresolved. The CDR3 protein is CASSYSKLISGNTIYF. For the CDR3, the DNA is TGTGCCAGCAGTTACTCGAAGCTGATCTCTGGAAACACCATATATTTT.